Presented here are 31 T cell receptor beta chains from one specimen sequenced in a study of cytomegalovirus exposure and HLA in healthy donors. The primer mix had 60 Vbeta and 13 Jbeta primers. The assay was immunoSEQ multiplex PCR, and TCRdb's table has in-frame clones only and misses some. The sample records roughly 97,000 clones, over 60% being singletons. The sequenced material came from PBMCs. Source of these receptors: a man aged 55 to 70 in good health and CMV-seropositive.

This clone is a singleton in its sample. The gene calls are TRBV12-5 and TRBJ1-2; 7 positions match TRBD1. The V gene end was trimmed by 5 bases and the J gene end by 8 bases; junction bases not matched to a gene: 11. Germline V gene sequence: CDR1 LGHNT, CDR2 FRNRAP. The CDR3 consists of 14 residues. CDR3 loop: CASGPQWTGGGYTF. The CDR3 coding sequence is TGTGCTAGTGGTCCCCAGTGGACAGGCGGCGGCTACACCTTC.

The CDR3 reads CASSPPRGGIYGYTF. The CDR3 DNA follows: TGCGCCAGCAGCCCCCCGAGGGGAGGGATTTATGGCTACACCTTC. This chain links TRBV4-1 with TRBJ1-2; D perhaps matches TRBD1 (5 bases). The germline V gene encodes CDR1 MGHRA and CDR2 YSYEKL. This CDR3 spans 15 amino acids. V lost 4 bases and J lost 5, with 17 bases in between.

The chain is built from TRBV11-2 and TRBJ2-3; D possibly corresponds to TRBD2 (6 bases). Germline V lookup: CDR1 SGHAT, CDR2 FQNNGV. This CDR3 spans 16 amino acids. V was pared by 3 bases and J by 1 base, with 14 bases between. The CDR3 protein is CASSFFSGTRTDTQYF. The CDR3 nucleotides read TGTGCCAGCAGCTTCTTCTCCGGGACTCGCACAGATACGCAGTATTTT.

This chain links TRBV5-4 with TRBJ2-5; D possibly corresponds to TRBD1 (5 bases). With the DNA end fitting TRBJ2-7 better, the J assignment may be wrong. There are 16 residues in the CDR3. Germline V CDR1 and CDR2: SGHNT, YYREEE (reference sequence). For the CDR3, the DNA is TGTGCCAGCAGCATTGGATCAAGGGGCAGGTTGAGCGAGCAGTACTTC. It is translated as CASSIGSRGRLSEQYF.

This chain's CDR3 is CASTENTGGNYGYTF. The CDR3 region has the DNA TGTGCCAGTACCGAAAATACAGGGGGCAACTATGGCTACACCTTC. V gene TRBV19 combines with J gene TRBJ1-2, with TRBD1 identical over 9 bases. Germline-derived CDR1 and CDR2 are LNHDA and SQIVND (reference sequence). The CDR3 contains 15 residues. Unmatched junction bases numbered 8, after V lost 7 bases and J lost 2 bases.

The rearrangement joins TRBV5-8 to TRBJ2-2, with D perhaps TRBD2 (6 bases). Trimming removed 4 bases at V and 5 bases at J, with 15 bases between. The germline V gene encodes CDR1 SGHTS and CDR2 YDEGEE. The CDR3 has 15 residues. The CDR3 sequence is CASSPSRDFTGELFF. CDR3 nucleotide sequence: TGTGCCAGCAGCCCGTCCCGGGACTTTACCGGGGAGCTGTTTTTT.

This clone appeared a single time. The chain couples TRBV9 to TRBJ2-3, with D tentatively TRBD1 (6 bases). Trimming removed 4 bases from V and 3 bases from J, with 21 bases in between. The CDR3 extends over 17 amino acids. The germline gives CDR1 SGDLS, CDR2 YYNGEE. This CDR3 reads CASSSSSGGRATDTQYF. As DNA, the CDR3 is TGTGCCAGCAGCAGCTCCTCTGGGGGCCGCGCGACAGATACGCAGTATTTT.

For the CDR3, the DNA is TGTGCCATCAGTGGAGGGGCGGGGGGGCAAGGAGATACGCAGTATTTT. Translated: CAISGGAGGQGDTQYF. This rearrangement joins TRBV10-3 to TRBJ2-3, with TRBD2 identical over 9 bases. Germline trimming cut 4 bases from V and 5 bases from J; bases unmatched to any gene: 10. Germline assignment: CDR1 ENHRY and CDR2 SYGVKD. This CDR3 region has 16 residues.

This clone showed up just a few times. CDR3 nucleotides: TGTGCCAGCTCTCGAGACAGGGGGAAGGCCGGGGAGCTGTTTTTT. It translates to CASSRDRGKAGELFF. The chain employs TRBV18 and TRBJ2-2; 9 bases fit TRBD1. Per the germline V gene, CDR1 is KGHSH and CDR2 is LQKENI. J was trimmed by 6 bases and V by 6 bases; bases with no gene match: 8. This CDR3 region has 15 residues.

The V call is TRBV10-2, the J call TRBJ1-1, with 9 nucleotides matching TRBD1. Germline V gene lookup returns CDR1 WSHSY and CDR2 SAAADI. J was trimmed by 4 bases and V by 5 bases; bases with no gene match: 11. The CDR3 covers 16 residues. CDR3 coding DNA: TGCGCCAGCAGTCCCCGGACAGGGGATAGGGGCACTGAAGCTTTCTTT. It yields the protein CASSPRTGDRGTEAFF.

The sample holds a few counts of this clone. The V gene is TRBV2, the J gene TRBJ2-7; D perhaps matches TRBD1 (6 bases). Germline CDR1 SNHLY, CDR2 FYNNEI. The V and J ends lost 6 bases and 4 bases respectively, with 10 bases between them. The CDR3 covers 12 residues. DNA for the CDR3: TGTGCCAGCAGCGAACAGGGATACGAGCAGTACTTC. Translating it yields CASSEQGYEQYF.

As to this clone: At one of its ends the junction is not consistent with the germline gene, which may arise from a read error. The rearrangement links TRBV28 to TRBJ1-5; no reliable D call. The CDR3 runs 16 residues. Germline V lookup: CDR1 MDHEN, CDR2 SYDVKM. CDR3 sequence: CVSSSVGGGWNQPQHF. CDR3 in DNA: TGTGTCAGCAGTTCAGTGGGAGGCGGGTGGAATCAGCCCCAGCATTTT.

V and J are TRBV6-1 and TRBJ2-3, with no clear D. Germline V CDR1 and CDR2: MNHNS, SASEGT. CDR3 length: 15 residues. The germline V and J ends were trimmed by 6 bases and 0 bases, with 13 bases remaining between them. The CDR3 nucleotides read TGTGCCAGCAGCGGGTCAACTGCTAGCACAGATACGCAGTATTTT. This encodes CASSGSTASTDTQYF.

This chain connects TRBV5-1 to TRBJ1-2; D remains unclear. The V end was cut by 0 bases, the J end by 5 bases, with 11 bases between. Germline V gives CDR1 SGHRS, CDR2 YFSETQ. This CDR3 has 14 amino acids. The CDR3 is CASSLAKETYGYTF. The CDR3 coding sequence is TGCGCCAGCAGCTTGGCAAAGGAGACTTATGGCTACACCTTC.

The chain uses TRBV28 and TRBJ2-2; D gene ambiguous. Trimming took 4 bases from V and 6 from J, leaving 9 bases between them. CDR1 MDHEN and CDR2 SYDVKM come from the germline V gene. There are 13 residues in the CDR3. The CDR3 region is CASSSLRAGELFF. The CDR3 DNA reads TGTGCCAGCAGTTCCCTGAGAGCCGGGGAGCTGTTTTTT. The full variable domain, in which reference TRBV28 and TRBJ2-2 provide the parts outside the CDR3, is DVKVTQSSRYLVKRTGEKVFLECVQDMDHENMFWYRQDPGLGLRLIYFSYDVKMKEKGDIPEGYSVSREKKERFSLILESASTNQTSMYLCASSSLRAGELFFGEGSRLTVL.

J is TRBJ1-1 and V is TRBV5-1, with D unclear. The CDR3 runs 13 residues. Deletions cut 5 bases from V and 0 bases from J, with 8 bases between. CDR1 SGHRS and CDR2 YFSETQ come from the germline V gene. The CDR3 coding sequence is TGCGCCAGCAGATCAGATCTGAACACTGAAGCTTTCTTT. It is translated as CASRSDLNTEAFF.

V gene TRBV7-9 combines with J gene TRBJ2-1, with D possibly being TRBD2 (7 bases). This CDR3 is built from 16 residues. V lost 7 bases, J lost 6 bases, and 22 bases lay in between. The germline gives CDR1 SEHNR, CDR2 FQNEAQ (reference sequence). As DNA, the CDR3 is TGTGCCAGCACCAAAGAGGGGGGGGTTACCCTCAATGAGCAGTTCTTC. This codes for CASTKEGGVTLNEQFF.

The chain has TRBV5-1 and TRBJ1-1, with TRBD1 matching 7 bases. The CDR3 extends over 12 amino acids. Per the germline V gene, CDR1 is SGHRS and CDR2 is YFSETQ. V gave up 0 bases and J gave up 10 bases; unmatched junction bases: 3. DNA of the CDR3: TGCGCCAGCAGCTTGGCGCAGGGGGGAGCTTTCTTT. Amino acid sequence: CASSLAQGGAFF. The whole variable domain, remainder taken from reference TRBV5-1 and TRBJ1-1, is KAGVTQTPRYLIKTRGQQVTLSCSPISGHRSVSWYQQTPGQGLQFLFEYFSETQRNKGNFPGRFSGRQFSNSRSEMNVSTLELGDSALYLCASSLAQGGAFFGQGTRLTVV.

This chain links TRBV19 with TRBJ1-5; 7 nucleotides line up with TRBD1. The CDR3 runs 13 residues. V lost 7 bases and J lost 3; bases outside the gene matches: 3. Germline values: CDR1 LNHDA, CDR2 SQIVND (reference sequence). For the CDR3, the DNA is TGTGCCAGTAACAGGGGACCCAATCAGCCCCAGCATTTT. It encodes CASNRGPNQPQHF. The whole variable domain, filled in from reference TRBV19 and TRBJ1-5, reads DGGITQSPKYLFRKEGQNVTLSCEQNLNHDAMYWYRQDPGQGLRLIYYSQIVNDFQKGDIAEGYSVSREKKESFPLTVTSAQKNPTAFYLCASNRGPNQPQHFGDGTRLSIL.

The chain has TRBV11-1 and TRBJ2-1; TRBD1 agrees at 7 bases. The V gene's germline CDR1 is SGHAT and CDR2 FQDESV (reference sequence). The CDR3 totals 14 residues. After removal of 8 bases from V and 3 bases from J, the junction contained 7 bases not matched to a gene. The CDR3: CASGTGTVYNEQFF. CDR3 DNA sequence: TGTGCCAGCGGTACCGGGACAGTCTACAATGAGCAGTTCTTC.

The rearrangement joins TRBV6-6 to TRBJ1-5; 7 nucleotides agree with TRBD1. V was clipped by 4 bases and J by 4 bases; unmatched bases: 4. Germline lookup yields CDR1 MNHNY and CDR2 SVGAGI (reference sequence). This CDR3 is built from 14 residues. In DNA form, the CDR3 reads TGTGCCAGCAGTTTCACAGGGGATAATCAGCCCCAGCATTTT. It yields the protein CASSFTGDNQPQHF.

This chain joins TRBV5-1 and TRBJ1-2, with a tentative D call TRBD1 (6 bases). The CDR3 contains 14 residues. V lost 4 bases and J lost 0, with 10 bases in between. The germline V gene has CDR1 SGHRS and CDR2 YFSETQ. The CDR3 bases are TGCGCCAGCAGCCCGGACAGCACTAACTATGGCTACACCTTC. Its protein is CASSPDSTNYGYTF.

The chain recombines TRBV21-1 with TRBJ1-6; the tabulated D call, TRBD1, remains unverified against the DNA. TRBV21-1 is shown as a pseudogene. There are 15 residues in the CDR3. The CDR3 sequence is CASSKRGAVDSPLHF. The DNA for the CDR3 is TGTGCCAGCAGCAAGCGTGGGGCGGTGGATTCACCCCTCCACTTT.

This rearrangement joins TRBV18 to TRBJ2-7; D unclear. Per the germline V gene, CDR1 is KGHSH and CDR2 is LQKENI. The CDR3 totals 15 residues. Trimming took 1 base from V and 0 from J, leaving 10 bases between them. The CDR3 DNA is TGTGCCAGCTCACCACACCAGTTGATCTCCTACGAGCAGTACTTC. Translating gives CASSPHQLISYEQYF.

The rearrangement uses TRBV5-1 and TRBJ1-2; TRBD1 agrees at 10 bases. In germline, CDR1 is SGHRS, CDR2 YFSETQ. The length of the CDR3 is 15 residues. Trimming at V came to 1 base and at J to 6 bases, leaving 6 bases not matched to a gene. The CDR3 nucleotides read TGCGCCAGCAGCTTGTCCCCCGGGACAGGGGATGGCTACACCTTC. Protein sequence: CASSLSPGTGDGYTF.

This clone is a singleton in its sample. This chain connects TRBV5-1 to TRBJ1-2; D is ambiguous. This CDR3 contains 14 residues. Germline V gene lookup returns CDR1 SGHRS and CDR2 YFSETQ. V lost 4 bases and J lost 4, with 14 bases in between. CDR3: CASSEEVFGYGYTF. DNA for the CDR3: TGCGCCAGCAGCGAGGAGGTGTTTGGCTATGGCTACACCTTC.

The chain is built from TRBV11-2 and TRBJ2-2; 15 nucleotides line up with TRBD2. The CDR3 has 19 amino acids. Germline-derived CDR1 and CDR2 are SGHAT and FQNNGV. V was clipped by 4 bases and J by 4 bases; unmatched bases: 10. The CDR3 coding sequence is TGTGCCAGCAGCTCCCTGAGGACTAGCGGGGGGGCCGGCACCGGGGAGCTGTTTTTT. Translated: CASSSLRTSGGAGTGELFF.

This clone has a single count. The V and J genes are TRBV12-5 and TRBJ1-2, with 7 bases fitting TRBD1. From germline, CDR1 is LGHNT and CDR2 FRNRAP. The CDR3 runs 14 residues. The V gene end was trimmed by 5 bases and the J gene end by 0 bases; junction bases not matched to a gene: 3. For the CDR3, the DNA is TGTGCTAGTGGTCCGGGGACAGCTAACTATGGCTACACCTTC. It is translated as CASGPGTANYGYTF.

In this sample, this clone turned up a few times. The chain employs TRBV7-9 and TRBJ1-1, with 9 bases fitting TRBD1. From germline, CDR1 is SEHNR and CDR2 FQNEAQ (reference sequence). The CDR3 consists of 15 residues. J gave up 0 bases and V 5 bases, and 4 bases lay outside the gene matches. The DNA for the CDR3 is TGTGCCAGCAGCCTGACAGGGGGAGTGAACACTGAAGCTTTCTTT. Translation: CASSLTGGVNTEAFF.

A note on this clone: The sample carries other DNA sequences with the same CDR3. This sequence joins TRBV5-1 and TRBJ2-5; 8 bases are a match to TRBD1. CDR1 is SGHRS, CDR2 YFSETQ, per germline. This CDR3 contains 15 residues. The V gene end was trimmed by 0 bases and the J gene end by 1 base; junction bases not matched to a gene: 2. CDR3 in amino acids: CASSLDGTGQETQYF. CDR3 sequence (DNA): TGCGCCAGCAGCTTGGACGGGACAGGCCAAGAGACCCAGTACTTC.

The count of this clone is one. This chain connects TRBV7-9 to TRBJ2-2; TRBD1 matches 7 bases. Looked up from germline, CDR1 is SEHNR and CDR2 is FQNEAQ (reference sequence). CDR3 size: 12 residues. CDR3 coding DNA: TGTTCCCCCGACAGGGAATCCGGGGAGCTGTTTTTT. This gives the protein CSPDRESGELFF.